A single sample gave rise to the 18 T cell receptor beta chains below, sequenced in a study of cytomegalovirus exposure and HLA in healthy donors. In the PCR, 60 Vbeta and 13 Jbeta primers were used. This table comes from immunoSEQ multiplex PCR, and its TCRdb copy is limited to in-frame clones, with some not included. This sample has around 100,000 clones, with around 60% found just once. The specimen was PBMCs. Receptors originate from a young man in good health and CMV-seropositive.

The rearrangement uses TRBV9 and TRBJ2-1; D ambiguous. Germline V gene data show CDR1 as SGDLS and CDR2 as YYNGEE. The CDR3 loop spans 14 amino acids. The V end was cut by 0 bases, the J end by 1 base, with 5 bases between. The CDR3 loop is CASSVDGSYNEQFF. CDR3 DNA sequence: TGTGCCAGCAGCGTAGACGGTTCCTACAATGAGCAGTTCTTC.

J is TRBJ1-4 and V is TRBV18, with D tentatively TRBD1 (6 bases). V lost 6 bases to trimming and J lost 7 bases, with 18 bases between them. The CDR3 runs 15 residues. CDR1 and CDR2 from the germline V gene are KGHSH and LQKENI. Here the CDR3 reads CASSPTRGAGEKLFF. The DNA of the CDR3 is TGTGCCAGCTCCCCAACGCGGGGGGCGGGTGAAAAACTGTTTTTT.

As DNA, the CDR3 is TGTGCCAGCAGCTCAACAGGCCAAGGGGTTCAGCCCCAGCATTTT. Protein product: CASSSTGQGVQPQHF. The rearrangement links TRBV7-9 to TRBJ1-5, with D perhaps matching TRBD1 (5 bases). Per the germline V gene, CDR1 is SEHNR and CDR2 is FQNEAQ (reference sequence). The ends were cut back, 4 bases at V and 6 bases at J, with 16 bases in the middle. The CDR3 loop spans 15 amino acids.

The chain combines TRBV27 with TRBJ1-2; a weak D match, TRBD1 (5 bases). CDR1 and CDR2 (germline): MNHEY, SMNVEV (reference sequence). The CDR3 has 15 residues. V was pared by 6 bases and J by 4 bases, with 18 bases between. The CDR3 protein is CASRNSGGGGYGYTF. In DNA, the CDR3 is TGTGCCAGCAGAAATTCTGGTGGGGGGGGCTATGGCTACACCTTC.

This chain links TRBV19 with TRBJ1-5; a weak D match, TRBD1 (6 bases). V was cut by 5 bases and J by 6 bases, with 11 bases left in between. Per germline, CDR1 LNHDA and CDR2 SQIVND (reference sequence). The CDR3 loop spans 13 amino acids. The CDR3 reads CASSEQGSQPQHF. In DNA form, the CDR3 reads TGTGCCAGTAGTGAACAGGGTAGTCAGCCCCAGCATTTT.

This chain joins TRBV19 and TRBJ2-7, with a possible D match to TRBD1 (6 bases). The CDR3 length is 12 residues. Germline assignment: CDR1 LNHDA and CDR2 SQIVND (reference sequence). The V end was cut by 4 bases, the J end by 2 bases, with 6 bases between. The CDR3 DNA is TGTGCCAGTAGTAGGGACACCTACGAGCAGTACTTC. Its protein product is CASSRDTYEQYF. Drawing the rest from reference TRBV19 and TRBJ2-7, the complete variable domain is DGGITQSPKYLFRKEGQNVTLSCEQNLNHDAMYWYRQDPGQGLRLIYYSQIVNDFQKGDIAEGYSVSREKKESFPLTVTSAQKNPTAFYLCASSRDTYEQYFGPGTRLTVT.

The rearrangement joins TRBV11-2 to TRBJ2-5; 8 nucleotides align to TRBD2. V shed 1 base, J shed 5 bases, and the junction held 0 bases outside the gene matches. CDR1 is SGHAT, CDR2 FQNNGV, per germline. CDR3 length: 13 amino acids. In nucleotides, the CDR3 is TGTGCCAGCAGCTTAGCGGGGGGGGAGACCCAGTACTTC. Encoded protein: CASSLAGGETQYF. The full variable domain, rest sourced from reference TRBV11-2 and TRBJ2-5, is EAGVAQSPRYKIIEKRQSVAFWCNPISGHATLYWYQQILGQGPKLLIQFQNNGVVDDSQLPKDRFSAERLKGVDSTLKIQPAKLEDSAVYLCASSLAGGETQYFGPGTRLLVL.

CDR3 sequence (DNA): TGTGCCAGCAGTTACTCGATACCAGGGGGAGGTGGCTACACCTTC. Its translation: CASSYSIPGGGGYTF. The genes are TRBV6-6 and TRBJ1-2; 7 bases fit TRBD1. Trimming cost V 0 bases and J 7 bases; bases outside gene matches: 8. CDR1 is MNHNY and CDR2 is SVGAGI in the germline V gene (reference sequence). This CDR3 region has 15 residues.

The CDR3 DNA reads TGTGCCAGTGGGGGAGGAAAACTGTTTTTT. Amino acid sequence: CASGGGKLFF. The chain is built from TRBV2 and TRBJ1-4; possibly TRBD1 for D (5 bases). This CDR3 is built from 10 residues. The germline V and J ends were trimmed by 9 bases and 10 bases, with 9 bases remaining between them. The germline gives CDR1 SNHLY, CDR2 FYNNEI.

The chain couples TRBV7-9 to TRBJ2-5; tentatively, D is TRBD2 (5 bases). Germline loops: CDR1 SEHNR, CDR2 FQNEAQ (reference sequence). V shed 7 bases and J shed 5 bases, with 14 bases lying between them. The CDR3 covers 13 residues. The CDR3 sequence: CASTAAAVETQYF. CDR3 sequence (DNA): TGTGCCAGCACCGCGGCAGCGGTCGAGACCCAGTACTTC.

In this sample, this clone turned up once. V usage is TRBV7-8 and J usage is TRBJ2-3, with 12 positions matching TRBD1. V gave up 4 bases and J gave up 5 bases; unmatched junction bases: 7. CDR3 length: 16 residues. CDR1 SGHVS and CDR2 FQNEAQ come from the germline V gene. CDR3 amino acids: CASSSRDRGRQDTQYF. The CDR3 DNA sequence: TGTGCCAGCAGCTCAAGGGACAGGGGGCGACAAGATACGCAGTATTTT.

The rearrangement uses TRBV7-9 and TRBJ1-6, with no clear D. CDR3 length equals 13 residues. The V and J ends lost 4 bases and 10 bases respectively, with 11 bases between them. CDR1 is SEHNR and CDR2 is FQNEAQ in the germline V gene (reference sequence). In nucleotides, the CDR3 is TGTGCCAGCAGCTCCGCCGACATGTCACCCCTCCACTTT. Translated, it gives CASSSADMSPLHF.

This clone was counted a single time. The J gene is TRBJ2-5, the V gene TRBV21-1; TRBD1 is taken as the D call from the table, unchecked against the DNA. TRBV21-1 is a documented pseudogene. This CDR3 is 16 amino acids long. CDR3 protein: CASSKADKRGGETQYF. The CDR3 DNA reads TGTGCCAGCAGCAAAGCGGACAAAAGGGGTGGGGAGACCCAGTACTTC.

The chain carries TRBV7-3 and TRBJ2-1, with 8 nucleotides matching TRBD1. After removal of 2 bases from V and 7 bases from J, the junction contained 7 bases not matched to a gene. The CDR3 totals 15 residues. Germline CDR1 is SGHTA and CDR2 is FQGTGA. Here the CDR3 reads CASSLWTGPDNEQFF. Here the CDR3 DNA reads TGTGCCAGCAGCTTATGGACAGGGCCGGATAATGAGCAGTTCTTC.

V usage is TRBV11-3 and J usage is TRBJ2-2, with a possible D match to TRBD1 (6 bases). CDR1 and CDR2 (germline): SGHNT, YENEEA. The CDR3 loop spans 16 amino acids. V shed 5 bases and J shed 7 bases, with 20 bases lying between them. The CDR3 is CASSRPGVKVIGELFF. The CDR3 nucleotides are TGTGCCAGCAGCCGACCAGGGGTGAAGGTTATCGGGGAGCTGTTTTTT.

Here the CDR3 reads CASSLGGGAEAFF. CDR3 DNA: TGCGCCAGCAGCTTGGGGGGGGGAGCTGAAGCTTTCTTT. The rearrangement uses TRBV5-1 and TRBJ1-1; a possible D gene is TRBD1 (5 bases). CDR1 and CDR2 (germline): SGHRS, YFSETQ. There are 13 residues in the CDR3. The V end lost 0 bases, the J end lost 6 bases, and 9 bases lay between the germline ends.

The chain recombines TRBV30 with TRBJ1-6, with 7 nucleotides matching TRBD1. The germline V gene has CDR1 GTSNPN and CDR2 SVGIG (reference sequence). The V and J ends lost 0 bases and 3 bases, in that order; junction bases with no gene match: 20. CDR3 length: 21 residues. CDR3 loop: CAWSVTHAGQIHYRYNSPLHF. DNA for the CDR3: TGTGCCTGGAGTGTCACCCATGCGGGACAGATTCATTACCGCTATAATTCACCCCTCCACTTT.

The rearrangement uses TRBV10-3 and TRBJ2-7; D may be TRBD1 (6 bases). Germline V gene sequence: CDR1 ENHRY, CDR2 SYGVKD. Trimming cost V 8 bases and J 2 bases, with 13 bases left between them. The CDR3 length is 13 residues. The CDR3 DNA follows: TGTGCCATCGCCGGGACAACGGCCTACGAGCAGTACTTC. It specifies CAIAGTTAYEQYF.